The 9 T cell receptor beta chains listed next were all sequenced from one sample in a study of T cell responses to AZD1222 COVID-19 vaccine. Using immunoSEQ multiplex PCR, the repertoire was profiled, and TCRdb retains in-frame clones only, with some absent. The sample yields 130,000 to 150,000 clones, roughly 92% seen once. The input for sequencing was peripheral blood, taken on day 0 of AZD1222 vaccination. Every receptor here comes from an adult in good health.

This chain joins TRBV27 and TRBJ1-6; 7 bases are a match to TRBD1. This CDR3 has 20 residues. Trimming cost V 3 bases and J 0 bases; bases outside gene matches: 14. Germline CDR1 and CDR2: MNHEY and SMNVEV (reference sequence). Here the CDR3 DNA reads TGTGCCAGCAGTTTCTCAGGGGGGGGACAGAGGAGCTCCTATAATTCACCCCTCCACTTT. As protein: CASSFSGGGQRSSYNSPLHF.

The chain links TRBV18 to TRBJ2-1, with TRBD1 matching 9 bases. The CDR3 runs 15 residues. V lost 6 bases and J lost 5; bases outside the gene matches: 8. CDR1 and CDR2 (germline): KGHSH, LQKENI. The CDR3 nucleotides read TGTGCCAGCTCGTGGGACAGGGCCCCCAACAATGAGCAGTTCTTC. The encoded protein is CASSWDRAPNNEQFF.

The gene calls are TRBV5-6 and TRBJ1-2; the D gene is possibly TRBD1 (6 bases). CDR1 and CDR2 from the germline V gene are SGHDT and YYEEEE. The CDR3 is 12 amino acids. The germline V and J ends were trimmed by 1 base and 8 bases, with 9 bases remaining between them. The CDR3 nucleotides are TGTGCCAGCAGCTTGACAGGGTACGGCTACACCTTC. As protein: CASSLTGYGYTF.

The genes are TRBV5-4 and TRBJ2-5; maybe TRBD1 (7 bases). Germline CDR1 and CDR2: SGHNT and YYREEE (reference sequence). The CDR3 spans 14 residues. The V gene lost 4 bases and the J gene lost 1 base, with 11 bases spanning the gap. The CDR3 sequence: CASSRGTAQETQYF. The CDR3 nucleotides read TGTGCCAGCAGCCGCGGGACAGCCCAAGAGACCCAGTACTTC.

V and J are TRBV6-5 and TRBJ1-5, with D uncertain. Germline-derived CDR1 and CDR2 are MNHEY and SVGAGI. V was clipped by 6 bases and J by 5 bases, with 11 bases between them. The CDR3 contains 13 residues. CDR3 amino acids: CASRLTPDQPQHF. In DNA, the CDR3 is TGTGCCAGCAGACTCACCCCGGATCAGCCCCAGCATTTT.

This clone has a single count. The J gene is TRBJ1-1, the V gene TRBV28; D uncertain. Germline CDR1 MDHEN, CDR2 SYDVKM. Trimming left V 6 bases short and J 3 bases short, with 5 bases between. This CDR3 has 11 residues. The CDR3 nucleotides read TGTGCCAGCAGGGCCGACACTGAAGCTTTCTTT. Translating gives CASRADTEAFF.

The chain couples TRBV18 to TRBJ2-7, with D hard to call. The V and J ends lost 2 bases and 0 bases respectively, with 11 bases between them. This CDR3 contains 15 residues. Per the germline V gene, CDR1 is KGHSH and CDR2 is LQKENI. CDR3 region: CASSPGQADSYEQYF. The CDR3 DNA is TGTGCCAGCTCACCAGGGCAGGCCGACTCCTACGAGCAGTACTTC.

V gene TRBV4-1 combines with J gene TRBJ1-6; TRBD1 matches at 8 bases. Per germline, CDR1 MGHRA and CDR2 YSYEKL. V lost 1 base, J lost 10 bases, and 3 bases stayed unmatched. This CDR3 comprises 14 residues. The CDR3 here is CASSQGTGWSPLHF. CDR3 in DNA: TGCGCCAGCAGCCAAGGGACAGGGTGGTCACCCCTCCACTTT.

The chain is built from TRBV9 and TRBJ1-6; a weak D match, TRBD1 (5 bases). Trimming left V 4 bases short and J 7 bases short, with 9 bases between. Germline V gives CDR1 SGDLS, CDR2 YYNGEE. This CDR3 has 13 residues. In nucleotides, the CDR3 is TGTGCCAGCAGCAAACGACAGAATTCACCCCTCCACTTT. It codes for CASSKRQNSPLHF.